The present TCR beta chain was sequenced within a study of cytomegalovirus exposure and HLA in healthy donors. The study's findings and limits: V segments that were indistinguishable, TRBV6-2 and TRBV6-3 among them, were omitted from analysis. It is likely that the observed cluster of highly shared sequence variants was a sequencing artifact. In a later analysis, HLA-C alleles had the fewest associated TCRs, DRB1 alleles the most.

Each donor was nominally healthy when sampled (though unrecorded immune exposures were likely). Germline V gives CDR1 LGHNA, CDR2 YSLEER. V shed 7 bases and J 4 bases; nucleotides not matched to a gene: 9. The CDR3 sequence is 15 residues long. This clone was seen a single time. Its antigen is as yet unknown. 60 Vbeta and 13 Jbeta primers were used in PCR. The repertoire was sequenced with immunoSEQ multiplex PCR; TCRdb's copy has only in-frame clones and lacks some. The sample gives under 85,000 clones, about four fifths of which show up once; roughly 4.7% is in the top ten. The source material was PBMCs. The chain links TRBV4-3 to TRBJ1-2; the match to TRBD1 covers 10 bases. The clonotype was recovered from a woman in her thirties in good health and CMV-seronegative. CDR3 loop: CASTPDRGQGYGYTF. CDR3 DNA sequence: TGCGCCAGCACCCCAGACAGGGGGCAGGGCTATGGCTACACCTTC.